This T cell receptor (beta chain) emerged from a study of blood T cell repertoires in COVID-19. In the study overall: Both acute and convalescent COVID-19 samples were obtained from the United States, Italy and Spain. T cells, B-cell-depleted T cells, or PBMCs supplied cDNA or gDNA.

Original handling: Nucleated cell counts were estimated from reference gene primer amplification. The method was immunoSEQ multiplex PCR; TCRdb's version includes in-frame clones alone and lacks a portion of them. That table supplies the V and J calls and clone size; D and trimming were determined from the DNA. The sample yields under 200,000 clones, roughly nine tenths seen once. The germline V gene has CDR1 MNHEY and CDR2 SVGEGT. The CDR3 length is 16 residues. Trimming removed 4 bases from V and 0 bases from J; junction bases left unmatched: 8. This chain links TRBV6-2 or TRBV6-3 with TRBJ1-1; 7 bases are shared with TRBD1. The sequence derives from a woman in her 70s with acute or convalescent COVID-19. The sample was peripheral blood. Here the CDR3 reads CASSSTGTVMNTEAFF. The CDR3, as DNA: TGTGCCAGCAGTTCCACAGGGACAGTCATGAACACTGAAGCTTTCTTT.